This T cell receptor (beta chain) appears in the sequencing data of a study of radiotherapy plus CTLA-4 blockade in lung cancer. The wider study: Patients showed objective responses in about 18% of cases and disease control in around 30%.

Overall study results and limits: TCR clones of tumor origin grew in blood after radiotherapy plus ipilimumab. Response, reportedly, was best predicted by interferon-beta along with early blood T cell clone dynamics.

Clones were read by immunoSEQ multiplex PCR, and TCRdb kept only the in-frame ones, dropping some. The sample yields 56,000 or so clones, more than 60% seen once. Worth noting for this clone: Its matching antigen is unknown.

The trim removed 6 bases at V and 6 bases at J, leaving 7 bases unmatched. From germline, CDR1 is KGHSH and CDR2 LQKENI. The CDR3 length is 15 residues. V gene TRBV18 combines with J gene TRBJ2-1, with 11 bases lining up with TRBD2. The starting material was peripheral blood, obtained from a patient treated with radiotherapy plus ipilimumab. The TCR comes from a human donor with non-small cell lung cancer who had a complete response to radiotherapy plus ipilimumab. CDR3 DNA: TGTGCCAGCTCCCCCGGGACTAGCGGCGGCAATGAGCAGTTCTTC. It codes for CASSPGTSGGNEQFF.